The clone carrying this T cell receptor beta chain was counted at least ten times. Its antigen is undetermined. The junction does not match germline at one end; this may be a read error. These data originate in a study of blood T cells in healthy people across ages. Regarding the study as a whole: Percentage of naive T cells showed a strong correlation with TCR beta diversity.

The sample providers were healthy Caucasian people from Russia, aged roughly 6 to 95. A sample-barcoded 5' primer and a J-beta primer mix were used in a second PCR of roughly 7 to 12 cycles. The template-switch adaptor was a 5' adaptor with 12 random nucleotides. It tagged each cDNA molecule. Using its own MiXCR run on the 5' RACE reads, TCRdb lists one record per CDR3 protein. The profile covers over 1.5 million distinct CDR3 sequences, with roughly 49% appearing a single time and less than 2.5% taken by the ten largest. The V gene's germline CDR1 is SGHRS and CDR2 YFSETQ. The CDR3 extends over 13 amino acids.

The sequenced sample was blood. V is TRBV5-1 and J is TRBJ1-2; TRBD1 aligns across 7 bases. The sequence came from a woman aged 40 to 49 in good health. The chain's CDR3 is CASSLGTDYGYTF. The CDR3 nucleotides are TGTGCCAGCAGTTTGGGGACAGACTATGGCTACACCTTC.